This T cell receptor beta chain stems from a study of cytomegalovirus exposure and HLA in healthy donors (dated by TCRdb to 2016 to 2017). About the study as a whole: In an earlier analysis of roughly 500 of the donors, 276 Gb of sequence data and 117 million unique TCR beta sequences from some 170 million T cells were reported. HLA typing covered class I and class II loci at four-digit resolution. An early release that covered 500 to 800 HLA-typed donors contained approximately 300 gigabases of sequencing data and around 85 million unique TCR sequences. The study profiled the T cell repertoires of hundreds of subjects by immunosequencing and related them to cytomegalovirus serostatus. In a later analysis, previously published TCR beta repertoires from 500 to 750 donors were re-analyzed and high-resolution HLA genotyping was added so that TCR occurrence patterns could be studied. To predict cytomegalovirus infection status, the study brought together high-throughput TCR immunosequencing, statistical association of individual TCRs with disease status, and machine learning. Donor age, sex, ethnicity and CMV serostatus were compiled alongside the repertoire data. In an earlier analysis of more than 550 of the donors, high-throughput TCR beta sequencing was used to judge whether each TCR beta V gene segment behaved as functional or pseudogenic. All discovery cohort repertoires had been generated using a single sequencing platform. A separate validation cohort of 90 to 150 different subjects was used in addition to the approximately 700-subject first cohort. Genome-wide SNP genotypes for about 65% of the roughly 700 donors were used in a later genetic analysis, which treated that subset as a discovery cohort. The study aimed to test whether cataloging public T cell receptors could reveal signatures of past pathogen exposure. The later analysis used no new phenotypic data to find candidate immune exposures, relying instead on TCR beta sequences and their occurrence across donors. Because of strong linkage in the cohort, four or five DR-DQ haplotypes were treated as single units for association and clustering. On average, around 240,000 unique TCR beta nucleotide sequences were sequenced per donor among a few hundred genotyped donors of the cohort, with about 19% of those sequences being non-productive. Typing coverage differed by locus: A, B, C, DRB1 and DQB1 were typed in about 629-630 donors, DQA1 in about 510, DPA1 in roughly 590, and DPB1 in just under 490. Among the approximately 430 genotyped donors, under 90% belonged to the genetic ancestry cluster associated with self-reported Caucasian donors.

The cohort was made up of about 610 healthy bone marrow donors. All cohort members were sampled while nominally healthy, although unrecorded immune exposures were likely present. The donor tested CMV seronegative, placing the donor among the 350 to 400 seronegative members of the cohort. A peripheral blood sample was collected from each donor, and TCR beta sequencing was performed on peripheral blood mononuclear cells. Genomic DNA was extracted from the blood cell samples with the Qiagen DNeasy Blood Extraction Kit. A note on this clone: The antigen this receptor binds is unknown. No much larger clonotype is one base removed from it; base qualities were not supplied.

The CDR3, cysteine through phenylalanine, is 14 amino acids long. The only DNA kept is the CDR3, 42 bases in frame from the first base. The germline ends are 7 bases apart after V is trimmed by 1 base and J by 2 bases. Taken from the germline V gene, the CDR1 and CDR2 loops are SGHDT and YYEEEE. The research as a whole found: In both the original and validation cohorts, the classifier was reported to diagnose cytomegalovirus status with high specificity and sensitivity. While some public TCRs were present in many individuals, most TCR sequences turned up only very rarely across donors. Compared with equally common non-associated chains, HLA-associated TCR beta chains in a later analysis were more clonally expanded and had lower generation probabilities. A later analysis found that most CMV-associated TCR beta chains appeared HLA-restricted, with HLA associations seemingly driven largely by CMV exposure. Immune exposure information for the cohort was limited to CMV serostatus. A later analysis found that TCR association rates varied across HLA loci, with DRB1 alleles showing the most associated TCRs and HLA-C alleles the fewest. When HLA alleles, especially DR and DQ, strongly co-occurred, attributing TCR associations to individual alleles was difficult. A cluster of highly shared sequence variants was judged likely to represent a technical artifact of the sequencing pipeline. According to the authors, the approach could potentially be generalized to other disease states and immunological phenotypes. In an earlier analysis of some 500 of the donors, most TCR beta V segments appeared in productive rearrangements about 90% or about 30% of the time, broadly matching IMGT annotations. A few of the identified cytomegalovirus-associated TCR beta chains were confirmed in vitro to be specific for cytomegalovirus antigens. About 15 rarely observed V segments, including chromosome 9 orphons, were excluded from the earlier analysis of just under 600 of the donors because counts were too low. A later genetic analysis associated a missense DCLRE1C variant with V-gene and J-gene trimming of TCR beta chains, and an independent cohort replicated the association. Some IMGT-functional V segments, including TRBV6-2 and TRBV6-3, could not be told apart with the 87-base-pair reads, so those segments were excluded. A further reported finding was that TCR beta sequences accurately predicted the HLA-A and HLA-B alleles for most subjects in the first cohort. The study gave a list of around 170 TCR beta chains associated with cytomegalovirus. At a false discovery rate of 0.05, a later analysis linked roughly 17,000 TCR beta sequences to specific HLA alleles. In a later analysis, several top co-occurrence clusters were reported to appear linked to parvovirus B19, influenza, CMV and Epstein-Barr virus. Because some donors lacked HLA typing at each locus, the association tests relied only on the typed subset. Correlated functional status among segregating V segments might be attributable to linkage disequilibrium, but an unknown experimental factor could not be ruled out. Presence/absence analyses assumed roughly uniform sequencing depth across donors, an assumption that may not hold. A later genetic analysis reported fewer N-insertions in productive TCRs among donors in an Asian-associated ancestry cluster than the roughly 640-donor mean. Only TCR beta chains were sequenced in this cohort, and the absence of alpha or paired-chain data limited detectable features.

The library was obtained by the immunoSEQ multiplex PCR assay. The multiplex PCR relied on a mix of 60 forward primers for TCR Vbeta segments and 13 reverse primers for TCR Jbeta segments. Amplification of the CDR3 region of rearranged TCR beta genes was performed with a multiplex PCR assay on genomic DNA. On the Illumina HiSeq System, the amplified TCR beta libraries were sequenced as 87-base-pair reads. The study's processing was this. Across the 500 to 700 repertoires, a later analysis counted approximately 83 million unique TCR beta chains, around 11 million of which were shared by at least two donors. A nearest-neighbor algorithm error-corrected the raw reads and collapsed the reads into unique sequences, merging closely related sequences to remove PCR and sequencing errors. To assign V, D and J gene segments, CDR3 sequences were aligned to IMGT reference sequences. For a sequence to be retained, a match of at least six nucleotides was required to both a V gene segment and a J gene segment. Rearrangements were called productive when the CDR3 lacked stop codons and stayed in frame with V and J; all others were non-productive. CDR3 was defined by IMGT convention, running from the second conserved V-encoded cysteine to the conserved J-encoded phenylalanine. The earlier analysis of about 560 of the donors excluded any sequence lacking an unambiguous match to a single V gene segment. In an earlier analysis of around 590 of the donors, a V segment was called functional when productive rearrangements were above 56.7%, and segregating when the standard deviation between donors exceeded 5%. A statistical classification framework was built for diagnosing cytomegalovirus status from the catalog of TCR beta chain sequences. In a later analysis, TCR nucleotide sequences were compared against IMGT/GENE-DB human TR gene sequences so that V and J genes could be assigned. Using the TCRdist pipeline, a later analysis assigned CDR3 sequences along with most-parsimonious VDJ recombination scenarios. In a later analysis, each TCR beta chain was defined by its CDR3 amino acid sequence together with its V-gene family, and reads without a unique V-gene family were excluded. As a way to deal with suspected cross-contamination and a sequencing artifact, a later analysis dropped 640 or so nucleotide sequences that were highly shared and had low generation probability. A later analysis calculated a clonal expansion index for each public chain from normalized within-repertoire ranks of inferred template counts. A later analysis computed generation probabilities with a VDJ recombination model fitted to out-of-frame rearrangements, and checked the results against IGoR. In a later analysis, TCR-TCR, TCR-HLA and TCR-CMV co-occurrence was scored with hypergeometric tests, and a repertoire-size bias correction was applied to TCR pairs. In a later analysis, false discovery rates were estimated by permuting HLA or CMV assignments 20 times. In a later analysis, co-occurring TCRs were grouped using DBSCAN, with TCRdist sequence similarity added in when clustering inside HLA-allele-positive subsets. Co-occurrence clustering excluded repertoires with fewer than 30,000 or more than 120,000 public chains, plus five with anomalous nucleotide sharing. The clones in this table, taken by TCRdb from immuneACCESS, are in-frame only. Not every clone is retained; where verified, under half of the shortfall comes from an unresolved V gene, and the cause of the rest is unknown. That table supplies the V and J calls and clone size; D and trimming were determined from the DNA. The sample table lists about 210,000 clones, roughly 73% of them with a count of one. The ten largest clones capture around 0.44% of the sample.

The sequenced sample consisted of PBMCs. The sequence was obtained from a boy between 10 and 17 years old in good health and CMV-seronegative. Recombination joined TRBV5-6 with TRBJ1-3; matching of 5 bases hints at TRBD1 as the D gene. The DNA sequence is TGTGCCAGCAGCTTGCGGGGGGCTGGAAACACCATATATTTT. Its product reads: CASSLRGAGNTIYF.